The sequence of this TCR beta chain was determined in a study of blood T cells in healthy people across ages. This clonotype has at least ten counts. CDR1 is LGHNA and CDR2 is YSLEER in the germline V gene. This CDR3 has 15 amino acids. Then a second PCR, running roughly 6 to 12 cycles, was carried out with a sample-barcoded 5' primer and a J-beta primer mix. TCRdb reanalysed the 5' RACE reads using MiXCR and keeps one entry per CDR3 protein. The data show 750,000 to 850,000 distinct CDR3 sequences, approximately 25% seen once. These data also featured in a second study, about T cells of mothers and their children.

The chain couples TRBV4-3 to TRBJ2-5, with a possible D match to TRBD2 (7 bases). Near its end, the DNA agrees better with TRBJ2-7, so the J call may be wrong. Sequencing was done on a sample of blood. This clonotype was obtained from a boy between 5 and 17 years old in good health. CDR3 residues: CASSPRVGGRNEQYF. CDR3 in DNA: TGCGCCAGCAGCCCCCGGGTGGGGGGGCGGAACGAGCAGTACTTC.